The T cell receptor (beta chain) under discussion was sequenced for a study of blood T cell repertoires in COVID-19. Looking at the study overall: Specimens from acute and convalescent COVID-19 originated in the United States, Italy and Spain. PBMCs, B-cell-depleted T cells, or T cells were the source of the cDNA or gDNA that made up the material.

This clone has only one observation. Seattle patient enrollment occurred during active infection, with longitudinal follow-up thereafter. Assay used: immunoSEQ multiplex PCR; TCRdb lists only in-frame clones, some missing. The sample has approximately 170,000 clones; 85% to 95% are singletons. The CDR3 is made up of 16 amino acids. V was clipped by 1 base and J by 0 bases, with 10 bases between them. Per germline, CDR1 MGHDK and CDR2 SYGVNS. This clonotype was sampled from a woman in her fifties or sixties with COVID-19, enrolled during active disease. This chain links TRBV25-1 with TRBJ1-3; unclear D gene. Sequenced input: peripheral blood. The CDR3 DNA reads TGTGCCAGCAGTGAATGGTACAGTAGCTCTGGAAACACCATATATTTT. Protein sequence: CASSEWYSSSGNTIYF. Full variable domain (missing parts from reference TRBV25-1 and TRBJ1-3): EADIYQTPRYLVIGTGKKITLECSQTMGHDKMYWYQQDPGMELHLIHYSYGVNSTEKGDLSSESTVSRIRTEHFPLTLESARPSHTSQYLCASSEWYSSSGNTIYFGEGSWLTVV.